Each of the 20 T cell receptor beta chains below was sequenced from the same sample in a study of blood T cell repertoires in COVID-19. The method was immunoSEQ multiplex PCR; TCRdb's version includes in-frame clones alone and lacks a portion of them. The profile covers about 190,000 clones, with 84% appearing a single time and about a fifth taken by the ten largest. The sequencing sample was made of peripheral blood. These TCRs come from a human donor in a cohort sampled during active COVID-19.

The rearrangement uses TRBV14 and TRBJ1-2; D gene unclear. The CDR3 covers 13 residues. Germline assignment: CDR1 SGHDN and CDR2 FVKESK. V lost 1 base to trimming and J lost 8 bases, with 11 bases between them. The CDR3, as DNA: TGTGCCAGCAGCCAAGTAGCACGGTCGGGCTACACCTTC. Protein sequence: CASSQVARSGYTF. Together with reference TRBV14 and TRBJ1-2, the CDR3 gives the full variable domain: EAGVTQFPSHSVIEKGQTVTLRCDPISGHDNLYWYRRVMGKEIKFLLHFVKESKQDESGMPNNRFLAERTGGTYSTLKVQPAELEDSGVYFCASSQVARSGYTFGSGTRLTVV.

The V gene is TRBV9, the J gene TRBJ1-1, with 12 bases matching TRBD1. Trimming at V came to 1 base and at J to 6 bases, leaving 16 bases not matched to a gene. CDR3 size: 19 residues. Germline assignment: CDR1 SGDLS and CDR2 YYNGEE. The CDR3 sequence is CASSVSTGTGGAEGPEAFF. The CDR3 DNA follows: TGTGCCAGCAGCGTATCGACGGGGACAGGGGGCGCGGAGGGGCCTGAAGCTTTCTTT.

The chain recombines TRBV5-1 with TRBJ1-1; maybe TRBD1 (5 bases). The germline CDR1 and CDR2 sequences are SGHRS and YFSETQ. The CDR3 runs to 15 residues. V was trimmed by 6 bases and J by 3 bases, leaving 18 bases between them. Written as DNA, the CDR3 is TGCGCCAGCACCCTCCTGAGGCAAGGGGACACTGAAGCTTTCTTT. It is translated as CASTLLRQGDTEAFF.

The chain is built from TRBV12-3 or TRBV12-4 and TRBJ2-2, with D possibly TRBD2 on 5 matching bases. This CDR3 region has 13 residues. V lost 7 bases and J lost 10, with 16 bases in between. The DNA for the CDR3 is TGTGCCAGCACTCCCGCGGGTTTTGAGGAGCTGTTTTTT. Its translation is CASTPAGFEELFF.

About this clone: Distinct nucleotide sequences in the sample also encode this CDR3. CDR3 loop: CASSSSGSGDTQYF. The CDR3 region has the DNA TGCGCCAGCAGCTCTAGCGGGAGCGGAGATACGCAGTATTTT. This sequence joins TRBV5-1 and TRBJ2-3, with 10 nucleotides matching TRBD2. Germline lookup yields CDR1 SGHRS and CDR2 YFSETQ. V dropped 3 bases and J dropped 5; count of bases not matched to a gene: 3. The CDR3 consists of 14 residues.

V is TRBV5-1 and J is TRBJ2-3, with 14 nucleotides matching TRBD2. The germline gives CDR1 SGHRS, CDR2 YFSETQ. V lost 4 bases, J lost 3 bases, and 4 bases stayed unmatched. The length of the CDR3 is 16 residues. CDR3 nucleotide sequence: TGCGCCAGCAGCATCGGGACTAGCGGGAGAACAGATACGCAGTATTTT. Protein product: CASSIGTSGRTDTQYF.

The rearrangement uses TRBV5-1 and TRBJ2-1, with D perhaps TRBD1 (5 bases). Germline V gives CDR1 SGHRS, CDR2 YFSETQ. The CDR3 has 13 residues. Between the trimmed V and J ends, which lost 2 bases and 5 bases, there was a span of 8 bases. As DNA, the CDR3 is TGCGCCAGCAGCTTACAGGATGACAATGAGCAGTTCTTC. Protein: CASSLQDDNEQFF.

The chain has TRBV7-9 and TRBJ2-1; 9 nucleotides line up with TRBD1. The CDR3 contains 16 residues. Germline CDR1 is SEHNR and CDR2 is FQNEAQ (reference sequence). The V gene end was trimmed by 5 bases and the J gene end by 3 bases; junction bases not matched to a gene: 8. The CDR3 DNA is TGTGCCAGCAGCCGCGGGACAGGGCCCCTCTACAATGAGCAGTTCTTC. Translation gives CASSRGTGPLYNEQFF.

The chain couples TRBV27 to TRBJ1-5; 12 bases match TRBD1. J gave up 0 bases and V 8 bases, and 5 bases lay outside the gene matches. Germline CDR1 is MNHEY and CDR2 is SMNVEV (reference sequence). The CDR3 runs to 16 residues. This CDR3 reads CASAGTGGNSNQPQHF. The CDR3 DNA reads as TGTGCCAGCGCCGGGACAGGGGGCAATAGCAATCAGCCCCAGCATTTT.

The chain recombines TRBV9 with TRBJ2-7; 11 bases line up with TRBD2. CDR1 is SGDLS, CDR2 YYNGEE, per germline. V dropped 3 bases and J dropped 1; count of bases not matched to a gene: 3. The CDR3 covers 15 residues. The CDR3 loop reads CASSAASGGSYEQYF. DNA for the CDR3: TGTGCCAGCAGCGCTGCTAGCGGGGGGTCCTACGAGCAGTACTTC.

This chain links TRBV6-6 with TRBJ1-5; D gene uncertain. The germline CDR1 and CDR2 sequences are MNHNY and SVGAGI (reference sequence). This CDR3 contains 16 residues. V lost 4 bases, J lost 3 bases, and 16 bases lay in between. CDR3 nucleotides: TGTGCCAGCAGTTCCCCGGGCTACGGGGTCAATCAGCCCCAGCATTTT. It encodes CASSSPGYGVNQPQHF.

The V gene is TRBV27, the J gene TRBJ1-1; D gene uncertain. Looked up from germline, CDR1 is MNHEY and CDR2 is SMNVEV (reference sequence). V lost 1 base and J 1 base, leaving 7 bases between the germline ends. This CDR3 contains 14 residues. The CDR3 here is CASSLLSKNTEAFF. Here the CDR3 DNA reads TGTGCCAGCAGTTTATTAAGCAAGAACACTGAAGCTTTCTTT.

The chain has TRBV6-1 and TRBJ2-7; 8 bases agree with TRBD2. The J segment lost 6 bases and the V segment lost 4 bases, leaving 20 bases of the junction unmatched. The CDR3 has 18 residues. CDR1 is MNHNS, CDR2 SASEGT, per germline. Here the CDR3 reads CASSGPSPGLGSSGEQYF. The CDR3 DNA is TGTGCCAGCAGTGGACCCTCACCGGGACTAGGGTCTTCCGGCGAGCAGTACTTC.

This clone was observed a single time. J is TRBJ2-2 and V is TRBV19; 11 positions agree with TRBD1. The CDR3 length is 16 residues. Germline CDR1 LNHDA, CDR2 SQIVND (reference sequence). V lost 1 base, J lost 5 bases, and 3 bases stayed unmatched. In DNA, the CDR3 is TGTGCCAGTAGTATAGCTCGGGACAGGGGGACCGGGGAGCTGTTTTTT. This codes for CASSIARDRGTGELFF.

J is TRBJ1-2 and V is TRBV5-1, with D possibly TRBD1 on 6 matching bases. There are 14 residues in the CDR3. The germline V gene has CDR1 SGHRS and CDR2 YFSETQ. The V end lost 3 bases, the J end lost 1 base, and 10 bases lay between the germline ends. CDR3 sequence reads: CASSSTGLNYGYTF. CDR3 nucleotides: TGCGCCAGCAGCTCAACAGGGCTTAACTATGGCTACACCTTC.

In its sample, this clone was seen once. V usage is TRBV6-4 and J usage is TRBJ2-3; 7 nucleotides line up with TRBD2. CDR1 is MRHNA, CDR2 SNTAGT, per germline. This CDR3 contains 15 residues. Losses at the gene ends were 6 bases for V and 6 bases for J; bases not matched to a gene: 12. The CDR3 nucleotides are TGTGCCAGCAGCCTCGAGCGGGGTGCCAGGGATACGCAGTATTTT. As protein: CASSLERGARDTQYF.

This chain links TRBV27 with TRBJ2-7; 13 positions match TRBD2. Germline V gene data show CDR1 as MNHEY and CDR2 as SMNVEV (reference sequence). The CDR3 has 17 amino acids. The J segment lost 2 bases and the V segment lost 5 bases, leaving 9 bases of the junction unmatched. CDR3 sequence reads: CASSAGLAGVVAYEQYF. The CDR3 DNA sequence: TGTGCCAGCAGTGCCGGACTAGCGGGAGTGGTTGCCTACGAGCAGTACTTC.

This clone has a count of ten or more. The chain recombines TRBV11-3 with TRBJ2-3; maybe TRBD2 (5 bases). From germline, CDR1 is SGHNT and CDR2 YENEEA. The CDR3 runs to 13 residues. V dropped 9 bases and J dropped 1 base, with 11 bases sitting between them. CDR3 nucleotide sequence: TGTGCCAGTTCAGAGAGGGGCACAGATACGCAGTATTTT. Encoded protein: CASSERGTDTQYF.

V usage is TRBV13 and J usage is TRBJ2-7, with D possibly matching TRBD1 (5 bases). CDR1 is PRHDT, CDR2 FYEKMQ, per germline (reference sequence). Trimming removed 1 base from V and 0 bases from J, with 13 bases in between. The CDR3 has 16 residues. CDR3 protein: CASSLVSQGASYEQYF. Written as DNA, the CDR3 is TGTGCCAGCAGCTTAGTCTCCCAGGGCGCCTCCTACGAGCAGTACTTC. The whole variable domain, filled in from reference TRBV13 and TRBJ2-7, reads AAGVIQSPRHLIKEKRETATLKCYPIPRHDTVYWYQQGPGQDPQFLISFYEKMQSDKGSIPDRFSAQQFSDYHSELNMSSLELGDSALYFCASSLVSQGASYEQYFGPGTRLTVT.

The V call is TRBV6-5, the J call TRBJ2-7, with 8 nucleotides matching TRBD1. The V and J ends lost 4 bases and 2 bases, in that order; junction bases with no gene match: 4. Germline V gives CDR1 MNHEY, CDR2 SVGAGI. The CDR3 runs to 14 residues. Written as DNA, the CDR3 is TGTGCCAGCAGTTCAGGGGGCCTTCCCTACGAGCAGTACTTC. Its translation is CASSSGGLPYEQYF.